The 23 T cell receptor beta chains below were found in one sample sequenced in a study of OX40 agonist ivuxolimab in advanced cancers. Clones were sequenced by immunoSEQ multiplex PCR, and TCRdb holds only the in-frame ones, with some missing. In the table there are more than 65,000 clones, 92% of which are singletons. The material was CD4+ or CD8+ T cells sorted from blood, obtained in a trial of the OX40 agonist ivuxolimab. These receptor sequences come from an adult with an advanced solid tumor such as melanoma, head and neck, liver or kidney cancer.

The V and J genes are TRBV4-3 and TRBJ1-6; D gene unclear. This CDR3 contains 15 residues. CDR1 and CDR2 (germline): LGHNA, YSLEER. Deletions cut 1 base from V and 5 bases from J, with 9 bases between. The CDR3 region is CASSQGFLDNSPLHF. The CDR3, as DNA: TGCGCCAGCAGCCAAGGCTTCCTGGATAATTCACCCCTCCACTTT.

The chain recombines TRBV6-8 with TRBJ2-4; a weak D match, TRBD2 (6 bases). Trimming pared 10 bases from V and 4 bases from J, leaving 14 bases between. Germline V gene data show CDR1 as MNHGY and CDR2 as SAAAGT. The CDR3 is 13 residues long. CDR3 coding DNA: TGTGCCAACCTCAGGGAGGCAAAAAACATTCAGTACTTC. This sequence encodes CANLREAKNIQYF.

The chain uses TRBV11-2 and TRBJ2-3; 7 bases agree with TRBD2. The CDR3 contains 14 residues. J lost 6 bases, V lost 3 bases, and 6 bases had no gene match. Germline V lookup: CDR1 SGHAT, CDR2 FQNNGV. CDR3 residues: CASSFSGGWDTQYF. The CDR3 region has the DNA TGTGCCAGCAGCTTCTCCGGGGGGTGGGATACGCAGTATTTT.

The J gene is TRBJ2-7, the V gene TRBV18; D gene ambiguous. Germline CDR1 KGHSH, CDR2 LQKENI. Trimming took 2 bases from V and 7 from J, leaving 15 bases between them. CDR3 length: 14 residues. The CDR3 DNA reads TGTGCCAGCTCACCATCGGACGGGTTTAAAGAGCAGTACTTC. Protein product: CASSPSDGFKEQYF. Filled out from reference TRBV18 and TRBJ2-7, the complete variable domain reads NAGVMQNPRHLVRRRGQEARLRCSPMKGHSHVYWYRQLPEEGLKFMVYLQKENIIDESGMPKERFSAEFPKEGPSILRIQQVVRGDSAAYFCASSPSDGFKEQYFGPGTRLTVT.

CDR3 region: CASSSGAEKNSPLHF. CDR3 DNA sequence: TGTGCCAGCTCATCCGGGGCCGAAAAGAATTCACCCCTCCACTTT. The J gene is TRBJ1-6, the V gene TRBV18, with D perhaps matching TRBD1 (5 bases). In germline, CDR1 is KGHSH, CDR2 LQKENI. The CDR3 has 15 amino acids. The V gene lost 5 bases and the J gene lost 7 bases, with 15 bases spanning the gap.

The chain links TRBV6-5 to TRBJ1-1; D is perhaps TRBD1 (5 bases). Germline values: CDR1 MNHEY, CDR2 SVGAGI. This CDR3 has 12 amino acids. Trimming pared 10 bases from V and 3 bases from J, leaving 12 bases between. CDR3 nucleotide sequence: TGTGCCATCACGGGGCCGGACACTGAAGCTTTCTTT. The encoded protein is CAITGPDTEAFF.

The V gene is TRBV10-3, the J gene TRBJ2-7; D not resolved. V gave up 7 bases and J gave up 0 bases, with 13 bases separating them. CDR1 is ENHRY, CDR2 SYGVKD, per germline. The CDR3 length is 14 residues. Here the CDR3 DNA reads TGTGCCATCACTATGACGCAGAGCTCCTACGAGCAGTACTTC. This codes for CAITMTQSSYEQYF.

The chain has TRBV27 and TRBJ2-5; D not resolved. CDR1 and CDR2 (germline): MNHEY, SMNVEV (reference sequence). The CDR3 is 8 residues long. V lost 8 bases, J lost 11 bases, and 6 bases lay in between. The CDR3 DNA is TGTGCCAGCTCCCCGCAGTACTTC. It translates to CASSPQYF.

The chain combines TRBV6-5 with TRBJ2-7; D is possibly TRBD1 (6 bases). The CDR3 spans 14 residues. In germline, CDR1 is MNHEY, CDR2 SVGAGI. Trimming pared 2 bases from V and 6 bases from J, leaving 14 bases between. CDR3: CASSYPQGDLEQYF. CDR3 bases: TGTGCCAGCAGTTACCCACAGGGAGACCTCGAGCAGTACTTC.

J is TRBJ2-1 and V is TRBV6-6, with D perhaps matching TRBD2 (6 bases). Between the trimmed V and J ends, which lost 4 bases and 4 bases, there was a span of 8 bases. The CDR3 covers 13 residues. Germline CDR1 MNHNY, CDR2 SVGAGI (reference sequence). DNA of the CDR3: TGTGCCAGCAGTTTAGCGGAGTACAATGAGCAGTTCTTC. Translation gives CASSLAEYNEQFF.

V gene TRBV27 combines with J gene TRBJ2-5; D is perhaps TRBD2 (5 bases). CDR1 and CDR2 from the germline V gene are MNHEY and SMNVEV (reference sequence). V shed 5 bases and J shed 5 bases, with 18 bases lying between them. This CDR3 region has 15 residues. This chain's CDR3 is CASSTLSGVSETQYF. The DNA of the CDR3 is TGTGCCAGCAGTACCCTCTCCGGGGTCTCGGAGACCCAGTACTTC.

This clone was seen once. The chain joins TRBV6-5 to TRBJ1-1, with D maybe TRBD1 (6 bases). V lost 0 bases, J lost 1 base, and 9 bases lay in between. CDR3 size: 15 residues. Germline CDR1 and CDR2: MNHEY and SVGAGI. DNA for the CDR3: TGTGCCAGCAGTTACTCTGAGGGGGAGAACACTGAAGCTTTCTTT. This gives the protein CASSYSEGENTEAFF.

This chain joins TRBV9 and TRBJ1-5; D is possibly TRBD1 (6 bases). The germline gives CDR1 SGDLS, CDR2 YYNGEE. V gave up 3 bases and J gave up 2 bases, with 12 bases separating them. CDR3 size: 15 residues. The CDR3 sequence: CASSGGGGGNQPQHF. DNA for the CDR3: TGTGCCAGCAGCGGAGGGGGAGGGGGCAATCAGCCCCAGCATTTT. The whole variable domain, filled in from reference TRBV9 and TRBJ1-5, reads DSGVTQTPKHLITATGQRVTLRCSPRSGDLSVYWYQQSLDQGLQFLIQYYNGEERAKGNILERFSAQQFPDLHSELNLSSLELGDSALYFCASSGGGGGNQPQHFGDGTRLSIL.

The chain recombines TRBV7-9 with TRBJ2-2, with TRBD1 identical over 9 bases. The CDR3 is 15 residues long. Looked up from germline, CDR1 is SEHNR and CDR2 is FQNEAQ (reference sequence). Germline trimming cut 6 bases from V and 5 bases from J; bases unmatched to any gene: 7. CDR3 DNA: TGTGCCAGCAGACGCGGACAGGGGCAGACCGGGGAGCTGTTTTTT. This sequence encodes CASRRGQGQTGELFF.

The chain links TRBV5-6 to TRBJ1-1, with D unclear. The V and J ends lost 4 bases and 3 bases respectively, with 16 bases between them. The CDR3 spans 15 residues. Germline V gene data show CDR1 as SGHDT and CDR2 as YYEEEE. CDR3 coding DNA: TGTGCCAGCAGCCGGGTTGGGATTTCGGACACTGAAGCTTTCTTT. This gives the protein CASSRVGISDTEAFF.

The chain's CDR3 is CASSEVLAGGTDTQYF. The CDR3 DNA is TGTGCCAGCAGTGAAGTGTTAGCGGGGGGAACAGATACGCAGTATTTT. This rearrangement joins TRBV2 to TRBJ2-3; 10 positions agree with TRBD2. Germline CDR1 SNHLY, CDR2 FYNNEI. The V and J ends lost 1 base and 3 bases, in that order; junction bases with no gene match: 4. This CDR3 spans 16 amino acids.

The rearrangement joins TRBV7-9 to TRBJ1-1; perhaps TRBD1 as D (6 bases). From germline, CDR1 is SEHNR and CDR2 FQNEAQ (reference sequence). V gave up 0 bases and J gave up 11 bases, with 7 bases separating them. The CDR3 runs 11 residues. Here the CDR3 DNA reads TGTGCCAGCAGCTTAGCTCAGGGGGCTTTCTTT. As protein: CASSLAQGAFF.

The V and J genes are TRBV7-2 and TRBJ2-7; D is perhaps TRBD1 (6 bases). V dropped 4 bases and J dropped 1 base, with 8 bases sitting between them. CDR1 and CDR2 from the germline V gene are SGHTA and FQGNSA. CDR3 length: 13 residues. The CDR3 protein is CASSSTGSYEQYF. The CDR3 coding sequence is TGTGCCAGCAGCTCGACAGGATCCTACGAGCAGTACTTC.

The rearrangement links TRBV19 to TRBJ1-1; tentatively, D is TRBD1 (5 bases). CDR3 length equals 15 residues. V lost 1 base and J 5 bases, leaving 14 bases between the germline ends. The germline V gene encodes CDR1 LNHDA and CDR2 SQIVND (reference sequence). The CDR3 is CASSIAGGTVTEAFF. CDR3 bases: TGTGCCAGTAGTATAGCGGGGGGAACAGTTACTGAAGCTTTCTTT.

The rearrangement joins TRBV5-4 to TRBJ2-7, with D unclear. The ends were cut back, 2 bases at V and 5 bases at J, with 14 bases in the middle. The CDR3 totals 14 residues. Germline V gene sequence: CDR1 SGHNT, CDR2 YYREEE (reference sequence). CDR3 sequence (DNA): TGTGCCAGCAGCTTCGTCGGGCTTAGTGACGAGCAGTACTTC. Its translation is CASSFVGLSDEQYF.

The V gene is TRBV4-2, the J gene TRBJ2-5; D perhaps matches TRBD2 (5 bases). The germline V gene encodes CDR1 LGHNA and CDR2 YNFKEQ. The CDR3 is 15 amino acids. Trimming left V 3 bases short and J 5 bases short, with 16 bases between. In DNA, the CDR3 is TGTGCCAGCAGCCACCTAGCTGATGTCACTGAGACCCAGTACTTC. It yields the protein CASSHLADVTETQYF.

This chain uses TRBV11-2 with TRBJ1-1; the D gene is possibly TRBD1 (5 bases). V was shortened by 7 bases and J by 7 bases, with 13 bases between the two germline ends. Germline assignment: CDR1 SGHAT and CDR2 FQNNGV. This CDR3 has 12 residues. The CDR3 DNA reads TGTGCCAGCATTGGAGGGGACGGTGAAGCTTTCTTT. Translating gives CASIGGDGEAFF.

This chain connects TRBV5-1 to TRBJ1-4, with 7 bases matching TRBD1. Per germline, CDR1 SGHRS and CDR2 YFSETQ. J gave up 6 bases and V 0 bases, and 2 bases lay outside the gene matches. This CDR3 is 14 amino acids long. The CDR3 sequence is CASSLVTGDEKLFF. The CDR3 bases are TGCGCCAGCAGCTTGGTCACAGGGGATGAAAAACTGTTTTTT.